These T cell receptor beta chains were read from a single sample in a study of shared clonotypes between healthy human individuals. Only in-frame clones appear in the TCRdb table, and some are missing; sequencing was by immunoSEQ multiplex PCR. The sample lists about 730,000 clones, approximately 72% occurring once. Sequencing was done on a sample of memory CD4+ T cells sorted from blood. The receptors stem from a woman under 40 in good health. Each CDR3 is given with its conserved first and last residue. A D gene is named only where the DNA matches it firmly. Some rows mark clone size as missing; the rest say once, few, many or name a class of expanded clone.

length,D,V,J,size,DNA,CDR3
16,TRBD2,TRBV13,TRBJ2-4,-,TGTGCCAGCAGCTTAAGGGCGGGAGAGTTCAAAAACATTCAGTACTTC,CASSLRAGEFKNIQYF
14,-,TRBV10-3,TRBJ1-2,-,TGTGCCATCAGTCAGACACCTGAAACGAATGGCTACACCTTC,CAISQTPETNGYTF
13,-,TRBV19,TRBJ2-2,few,TGTGCCAGTAGGGTCCAGAACACCGGGGAGCTGTTTTTT,CASRVQNTGELFF
14,TRBD1,TRBV5-4,TRBJ2-5,-,TGTGCCAGCAGCTCAGACAGGGTGGAAGAGACCCAGTACTTC,CASSSDRVEETQYF
16,-,TRBV5-1,TRBJ2-1,few,TGCGCCAGCAGCTTGGGGGCTCAGGGAAAAGGGGATGAGCAGTTCTTC,CASSLGAQGKGDEQFF
16,-,TRBV5-1,TRBJ2-3,-,TGCGCCAGCAGCCCCGGGATAGCGTCTAGCACAGATACGCAGTATTTT,CASSPGIASSTDTQYF
15,-,TRBV7-2,TRBJ1-5,-,TGTGCCAGCAGCCCTGACGTCCTTAGCAATCAGCCCCAGCATTTT,CASSPDVLSNQPQHF
15,-,TRBV6-5,TRBJ2-2,few,TGTGCCAGCAGTTATTCTCAGGCAAGGAGAGGGGAGCTGTTTTTT,CASSYSQARRGELFF
16,-,TRBV7-8,TRBJ2-6,-,TGTGCCAGCACCTCGGGTGGGCTTACTGGGGCCAACGTCCTGACTTTC,CASTSGGLTGANVLTF
16,TRBD1,TRBV7-9,TRBJ1-3,-,TGTGCCAGCAGCTCGGGACAGCCCCTCTCTGGAAACACCATATATTTT,CASSSGQPLSGNTIYF
14,TRBD2,TRBV5-1,TRBJ2-1,-,TGCGCCCCCCCTGGGGGGAGGGCCGGGAATGAGCAGTTCTTC,CAPPGGRAGNEQFF
13,-,TRBV29-1,TRBJ2-7,-,TGCAGCGTTGCCGGGTCCAACTCCTACGAGCAGTACTTC,CSVAGSNSYEQYF
13,-,TRBV5-1,TRBJ1-4,-,TGCGCCAGCAGTTGGCAGGGTAATGAAAAACTGTTTTTT,CASSWQGNEKLFF
15,-,TRBV14,TRBJ2-5,-,TGTGCCAGCAGCCCCTCCGGGACGCATCAGCAGACCCAGTACTTC,CASSPSGTHQQTQYF
15,TRBD1,TRBV5-1,TRBJ1-1,many,TGCGCCAGCAGCTTGGCAGGGGGTCGAGTAACTGAAGCTTTCTTT,CASSLAGGRVTEAFF
14,TRBD2,TRBV7-9,TRBJ2-3,-,TGTGCCAGCAAAAGGGGACTAGCGGCAGATACGCAGTATTTT,CASKRGLAADTQYF
15,TRBD2,TRBV5-1,TRBJ2-3,-,TGCGCCAGCAGCTTGGAGGGGCGGGAGGCCGATACGCAGTATTTT,CASSLEGREADTQYF
14,-,TRBV19,TRBJ1-1,-,TGTGCCAGTAGTATAAACAGTGGAGGCGCTGAAGCTTTCTTT,CASSINSGGAEAFF
15,-,TRBV4-2,TRBJ2-1,-,TGTGCCAGCAGCCAATCCCAGGGCGTTTACAATGAGCAGTTCTTC,CASSQSQGVYNEQFF
14,-,TRBV2,TRBJ2-2,-,TGTGCCAGCAGTGAAGCGCCTACGGGGAAGAGGGTGTTTTTT,CASSEAPTGKRVFF
13,-,TRBV5-1,TRBJ1-2,few,TGCGCCAGCAGCGAAGGACAGTTCTATGGCTACACCTTC,CASSEGQFYGYTF
13,-,TRBV11-2,TRBJ2-2,-,TGTGCCAGCAGCTTGATGAACACCGGGGAGCTGTTTTTT,CASSLMNTGELFF
15,-,TRBV6-1,TRBJ2-7,-,TGTGCCAGCAGTGATTTAGGGAGGTTGTCCTACGAGCAGTACTTC,CASSDLGRLSYEQYF
14,TRBD1,TRBV18,TRBJ1-2,-,TGTGCCAGCTCAGCGGGACAGACTAACTATGGCTACACCTTC,CASSAGQTNYGYTF
14,-,TRBV5-1,TRBJ1-2,-,TGCGCCAGCAGCTTGTCGCAGGGCGGCGATGGCTACACCTTC,CASSLSQGGDGYTF
14,-,TRBV7-2,TRBJ2-7,-,TGTGCCAGCAGCTTAGGCGCCACCGATTACGAGCAGTACTTC,CASSLGATDYEQYF
13,-,TRBV10-2,TRBJ2-7,few,TGCGCCAGCAGTGCGGGCGGGACTTTCGAGCAGTACTTC,CASSAGGTFEQYF
17,-,TRBV19,TRBJ1-5,once,TGTGCCAGTAGAGAACTTATTGACGGCGGAGTCAATCAGCCCCAGCATTTT,CASRELIDGGVNQPQHF
12,-,TRBV6-1,TRBJ2-7,-,TGTGCCAGTATCAGGAGCTCCTACGAGCAGTACTTC,CASIRSSYEQYF
16,-,TRBV4-1,TRBJ2-1,once,TGCGCCAGCAGCCAAGAAGATAGCGTCTCCTACAATGAGCAGTTCTTC,CASSQEDSVSYNEQFF
13,TRBD2,TRBV19,TRBJ2-7,-,TGTGCCAGTAGTGCCGGGGGGAGCTACGAGCAGTACTTC,CASSAGGSYEQYF
13,-,TRBV18,TRBJ1-2,-,TGTGCCAGCTCACCCCCCGACAAAAATGGCTACACCTTC,CASSPPDKNGYTF
15,-,TRBV12-1,TRBJ2-7,-,TGTGCCAGCAGCTTTGGGCGGGTAAGCTCCTACGAGCAGTACTTC,CASSFGRVSSYEQYF